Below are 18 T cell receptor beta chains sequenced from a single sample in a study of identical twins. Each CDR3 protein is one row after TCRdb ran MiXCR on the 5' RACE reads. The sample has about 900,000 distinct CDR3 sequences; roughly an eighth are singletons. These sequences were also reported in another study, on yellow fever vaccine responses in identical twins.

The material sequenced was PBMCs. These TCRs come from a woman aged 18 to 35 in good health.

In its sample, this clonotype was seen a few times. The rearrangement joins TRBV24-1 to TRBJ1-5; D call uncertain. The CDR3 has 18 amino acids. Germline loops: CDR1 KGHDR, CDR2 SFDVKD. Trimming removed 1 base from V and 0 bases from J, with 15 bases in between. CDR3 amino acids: CATSDFYSPYYSNQPQHF. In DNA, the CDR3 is TGTGCCACCAGTGATTTTTACAGTCCTTACTATAGCAATCAGCCCCAGCATTTT.

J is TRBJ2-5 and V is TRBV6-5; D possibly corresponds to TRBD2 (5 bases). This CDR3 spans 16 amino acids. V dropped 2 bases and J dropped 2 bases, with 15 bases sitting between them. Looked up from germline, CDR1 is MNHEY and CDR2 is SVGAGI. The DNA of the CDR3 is TGTGCCAGCAGTTACGGGAGTGCGGGCCATCAAGAGACCCAGTACTTC. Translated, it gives CASSYGSAGHQETQYF.

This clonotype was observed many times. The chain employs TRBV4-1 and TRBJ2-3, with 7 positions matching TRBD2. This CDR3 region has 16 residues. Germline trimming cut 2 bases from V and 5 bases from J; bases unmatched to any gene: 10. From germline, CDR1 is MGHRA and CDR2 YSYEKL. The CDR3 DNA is TGCGCCAGCAGCCAACCACGGGAGCGGGGTAAAGATACGCAGTATTTT. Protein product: CASSQPRERGKDTQYF.

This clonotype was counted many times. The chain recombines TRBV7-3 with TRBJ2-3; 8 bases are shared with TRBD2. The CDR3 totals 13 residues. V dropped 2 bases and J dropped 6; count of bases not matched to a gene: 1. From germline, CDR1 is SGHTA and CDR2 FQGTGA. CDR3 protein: CASSLLAGDTQYF. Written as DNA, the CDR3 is TGTGCCAGCAGCTTATTAGCGGGGGATACGCAGTATTTT.

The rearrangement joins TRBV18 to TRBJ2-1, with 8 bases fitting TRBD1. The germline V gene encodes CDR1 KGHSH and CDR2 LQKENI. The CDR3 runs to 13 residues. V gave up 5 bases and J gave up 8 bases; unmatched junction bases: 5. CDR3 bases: TGTGCCAGCTCATGGGGACAGGATGATGAGCAGTTCTTC. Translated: CASSWGQDDEQFF.

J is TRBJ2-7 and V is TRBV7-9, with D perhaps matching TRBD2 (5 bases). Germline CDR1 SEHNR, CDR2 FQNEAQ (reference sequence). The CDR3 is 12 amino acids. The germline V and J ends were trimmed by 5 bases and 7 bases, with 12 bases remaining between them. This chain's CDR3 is CASSPLVWEQYF. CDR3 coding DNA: TGTGCCAGCAGCCCACTAGTGTGGGAGCAGTACTTC.

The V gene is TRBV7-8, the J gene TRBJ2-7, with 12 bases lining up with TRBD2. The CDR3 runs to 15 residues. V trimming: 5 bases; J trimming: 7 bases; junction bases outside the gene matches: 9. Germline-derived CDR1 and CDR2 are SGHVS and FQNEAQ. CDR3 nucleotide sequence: TGTGCCAGCAGCACCAGACTAGCGGGAGTCCGTGAGCAGTACTTC. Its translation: CASSTRLAGVREQYF. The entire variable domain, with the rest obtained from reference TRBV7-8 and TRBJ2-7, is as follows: GAGVSQSPRYKVAKRGQDVALRCDPISGHVSLFWYQQALGQGPEFLTYFQNEAQLDKSGLPSDRFFAERPEGSVSTLKIQRTQQEDSAVYLCASSTRLAGVREQYFGPGTRLTVT.

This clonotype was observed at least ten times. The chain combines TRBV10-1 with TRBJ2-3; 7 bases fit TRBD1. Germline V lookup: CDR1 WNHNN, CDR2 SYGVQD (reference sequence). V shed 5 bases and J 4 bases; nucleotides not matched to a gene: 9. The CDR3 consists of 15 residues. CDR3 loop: CASSPTGTEADTQYF. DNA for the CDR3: TGCGCCAGCAGTCCGACAGGGACAGAGGCAGATACGCAGTATTTT.

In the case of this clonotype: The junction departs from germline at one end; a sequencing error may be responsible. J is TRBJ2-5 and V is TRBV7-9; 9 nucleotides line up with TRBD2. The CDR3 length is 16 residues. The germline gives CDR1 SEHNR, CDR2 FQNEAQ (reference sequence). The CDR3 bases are TGTGCCAGCAGCAACCAGCGGGGGGAACACCAGGAGACCCAGTACTTC. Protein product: CASSNQRGEHQETQYF.

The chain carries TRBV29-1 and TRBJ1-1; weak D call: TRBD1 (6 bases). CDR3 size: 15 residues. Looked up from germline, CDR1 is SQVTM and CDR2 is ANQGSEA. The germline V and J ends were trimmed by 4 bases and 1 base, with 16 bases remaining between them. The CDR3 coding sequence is TGCAGCGTTGGGGGATGGGGGGCTTCGAACACTGAAGCTTTCTTT. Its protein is CSVGGWGASNTEAFF.

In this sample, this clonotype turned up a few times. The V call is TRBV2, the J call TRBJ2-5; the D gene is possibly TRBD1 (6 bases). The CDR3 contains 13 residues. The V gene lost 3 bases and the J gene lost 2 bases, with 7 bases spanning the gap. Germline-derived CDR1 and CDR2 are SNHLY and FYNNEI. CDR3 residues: CASSDDRQETQYF. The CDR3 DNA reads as TGTGCCAGCAGTGATGACAGGCAAGAGACCCAGTACTTC.

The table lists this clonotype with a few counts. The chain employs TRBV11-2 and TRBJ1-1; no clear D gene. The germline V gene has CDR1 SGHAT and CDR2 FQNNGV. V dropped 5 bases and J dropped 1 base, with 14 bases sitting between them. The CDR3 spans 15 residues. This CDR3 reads CASSTRRTGNTEAFF. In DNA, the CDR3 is TGTGCCAGCAGCACACGAAGGACGGGGAACACTGAAGCTTTCTTT.

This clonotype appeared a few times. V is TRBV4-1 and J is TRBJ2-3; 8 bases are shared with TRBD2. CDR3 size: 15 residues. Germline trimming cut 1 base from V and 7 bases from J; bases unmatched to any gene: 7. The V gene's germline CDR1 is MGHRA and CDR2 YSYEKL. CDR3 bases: TGCGCCAGCAGCCAAGCCACGGGAGGGCCATATACGCAGTATTTT. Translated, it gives CASSQATGGPYTQYF.

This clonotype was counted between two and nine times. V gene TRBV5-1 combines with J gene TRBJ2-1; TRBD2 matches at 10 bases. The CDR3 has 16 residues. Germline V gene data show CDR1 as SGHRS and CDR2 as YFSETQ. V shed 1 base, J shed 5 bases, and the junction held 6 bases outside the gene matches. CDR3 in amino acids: CASSLPGTSEHNEQFF. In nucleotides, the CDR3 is TGCGCCAGCAGCTTGCCCGGGACTAGCGAACACAATGAGCAGTTCTTC.

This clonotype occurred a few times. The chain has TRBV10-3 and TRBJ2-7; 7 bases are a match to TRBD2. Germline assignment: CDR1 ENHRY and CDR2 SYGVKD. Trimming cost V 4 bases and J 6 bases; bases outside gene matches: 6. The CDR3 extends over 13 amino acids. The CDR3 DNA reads TGTGCCATCAGTGGCCGGAGGACTAGCGAGCAGTACGTC. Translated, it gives CAISGRRTSEQYV.

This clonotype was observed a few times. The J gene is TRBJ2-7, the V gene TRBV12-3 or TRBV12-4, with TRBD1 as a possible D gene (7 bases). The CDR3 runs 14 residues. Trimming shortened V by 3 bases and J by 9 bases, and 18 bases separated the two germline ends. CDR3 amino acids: CASSFGRGEVRQYF. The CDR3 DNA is TGTGCCAGCAGTTTCGGCAGGGGGGAAGTAAGGCAGTACTTC.

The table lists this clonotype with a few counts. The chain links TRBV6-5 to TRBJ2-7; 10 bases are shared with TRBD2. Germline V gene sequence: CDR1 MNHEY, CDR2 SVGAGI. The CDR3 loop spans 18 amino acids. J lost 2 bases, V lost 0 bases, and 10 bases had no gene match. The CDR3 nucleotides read TGTGCCAGCAGTTACTCGCTGCCCCGGACTAGCGGAGCCTACGAGCAGTACTTC. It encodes CASSYSLPRTSGAYEQYF.

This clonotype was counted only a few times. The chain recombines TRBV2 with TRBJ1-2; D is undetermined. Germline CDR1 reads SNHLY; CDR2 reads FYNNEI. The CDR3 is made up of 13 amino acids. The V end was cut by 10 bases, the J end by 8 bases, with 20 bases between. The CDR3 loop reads CATHQEVDLGYTF. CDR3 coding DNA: TGTGCCACCCACCAGGAGGTGGACCTCGGCTACACCTTC.